This entry features one T cell receptor beta chain sequence. Its antigen is unknown. These data belong to a study of blood T cells in healthy people across ages. Deletions cut 6 bases from V and 8 bases from J, with 13 bases between. The germline V gene has CDR1 ENHRY and CDR2 SYGVKD. CDR3 length: 13 amino acids. The second PCR ran roughly 7 to 12 cycles with a sample-barcoded 5' primer and J-beta primers. Every molecule of cDNA carried a tag from a template-switch adaptor with 12 random nucleotides. TCRdb ran MiXCR on the 5' RACE reads and lists one entry per CDR3 protein. The sample lists roughly 1,500,000 distinct CDR3 sequences, approximately 40% seen once, with 7% to 9.5% in the top ten. The study's findings and limits: Those diversity estimates obtained from one million T cells were thought to be underestimates.

Sequencing input: blood. The rearrangement joins TRBV10-3 to TRBJ1-4, with a weak D call TRBD1 (6 bases). This TCR was sampled from a young woman in good health. The CDR3 sequence is CAISGGSGEKLFF. As DNA, the CDR3 is TGTGCCATCAGCGGGGGCAGTGGCGAAAAACTGTTTTTT.